This entry features one TCR beta chain sequence. Every sample gave at least 5 micrograms of total RNA when it was extracted. Sample-barcoded 5' priming and a J-beta primer mix drove a second PCR of 7 to 11 cycles. A single record per CDR3 protein comes from TCRdb applying MiXCR to the 5' RACE reads. The sample holds about 760,000 distinct CDR3 sequences, 25% seen once. This sample was included in a study of blood T cells in healthy people across ages. These data are also associated with another study on T cells of mothers and their children.

This receptor was obtained from a boy aged 5-17 years in good health. Specimen: blood.

CDR3 residues: CASSFRVTGFSGANVLTF. The CDR3 bases are TGCGCCAGCAGCTTCCGAGTGACAGGTTTCTCTGGGGCCAACGTCCTGACTTTC. V and J are TRBV5-1 and TRBJ2-6, with D possibly TRBD1 on 6 matching bases. Trimming cost V 2 bases and J 0 bases, with 15 bases left between them. This CDR3 spans 18 amino acids. Per the germline V gene, CDR1 is SGHRS and CDR2 is YFSETQ.